Shown below are 11 T cell receptor beta chains from a single sample sequenced in a study of blood T cell repertoires in COVID-19. Profiled with immunoSEQ multiplex PCR; TCRdb holds only in-frame clones, not every one. The sample lists some 200,000 clones, 60% to 80% occurring once. The sample was peripheral blood. The receptors originated from a woman in her sixties or seventies with acute or convalescent COVID-19.

This chain connects TRBV18 to TRBJ1-1, with D unclear. The V end lost 6 bases, the J end lost 0 bases, and 8 bases lay between the germline ends. The CDR3 consists of 13 residues. Germline V gives CDR1 KGHSH, CDR2 LQKENI. DNA for the CDR3: TGTGCCAGCTCCCTCAGTTTGAACACTGAAGCTTTCTTT. This translates into CASSLSLNTEAFF. The whole variable domain, filled in from reference TRBV18 and TRBJ1-1, reads NAGVMQNPRHLVRRRGQEARLRCSPMKGHSHVYWYRQLPEEGLKFMVYLQKENIIDESGMPKERFSAEFPKEGPSILRIQQVVRGDSAAYFCASSLSLNTEAFFGQGTRLTVV.

The chain employs TRBV5-4 and TRBJ2-7; a possible D gene is TRBD1 (5 bases). The CDR3 runs 13 residues. The V gene lost 0 bases and the J gene lost 4 bases, with 8 bases spanning the gap. From germline, CDR1 is SGHNT and CDR2 YYREEE (reference sequence). This CDR3 is CASSLGQKYEQYF. CDR3 sequence (DNA): TGTGCCAGCAGCTTGGGACAGAAATACGAGCAGTACTTC.

This clone was seen only a few times. CDR3 DNA: TGTGCCAGCAGGCCGTTGGGACTAGCGGGGGCACTGGGCTCCTACAATGAGCAGTTCTTC. It translates to CASRPLGLAGALGSYNEQFF. The chain employs TRBV28 and TRBJ2-1; 14 bases match TRBD2. The germline V gene has CDR1 MDHEN and CDR2 SYDVKM. The CDR3 is 20 residues long. Germline trimming cut 6 bases from V and 0 bases from J; bases unmatched to any gene: 13.

This clone was seen a few times. The chain recombines TRBV5-4 with TRBJ2-7, with 10 bases lining up with TRBD2. The V segment lost 4 bases and the J segment 4 bases; nucleotides outside the gene matches: 8. Germline CDR1 is SGHNT and CDR2 is YYREEE (reference sequence). This CDR3 is built from 15 residues. The CDR3 loop reads CASSQSSGSAYEQYF. CDR3 DNA: TGTGCCAGCAGCCAGTCTAGCGGGAGTGCTTACGAGCAGTACTTC.

This clone was recorded once. In nucleotides, the CDR3 is TGTGCCAGCCTCCCTAGGACATTCAATGAGCAGTTCTTC. The encoded protein is CASLPRTFNEQFF. V gene TRBV2 combines with J gene TRBJ2-1; D is possibly TRBD1 (5 bases). V gave up 8 bases and J gave up 6 bases, with 14 bases separating them. Germline values: CDR1 SNHLY, CDR2 FYNNEI. This CDR3 region has 13 residues.

A few counts support this clone. The chain carries TRBV7-9 and TRBJ1-2, with 7 bases aligning to TRBD1. After removal of 3 bases from V and 8 bases from J, the junction contained 9 bases not matched to a gene. The CDR3 is 14 amino acids. In germline, CDR1 is SEHNR, CDR2 FQNEAQ (reference sequence). The CDR3 nucleotides are TGTGCCAGCAGCTTGGATACAGGGGCTGGGGGCTACACCTTC. It translates to CASSLDTGAGGYTF.

This clone turned up a few times. The V call is TRBV12-3 or TRBV12-4, the J call TRBJ1-2; the D gene is possibly TRBD1 (6 bases). Trimming left V 11 bases short and J 4 bases short, with 17 bases between. The CDR3 has 13 residues. The CDR3 loop is CAVGAGVSYGYTF. DNA of the CDR3: TGTGCCGTGGGGGCAGGGGTATCCTATGGCTACACCTTC.

This rearrangement joins TRBV2 to TRBJ1-1; 7 bases align to TRBD1. The CDR3 sequence is 12 residues long. Germline V gene lookup returns CDR1 SNHLY and CDR2 FYNNEI. The trim removed 7 bases at V and 5 bases at J, leaving 4 bases unmatched. The CDR3 nucleotides read TGTGCCAGCATGGCAGGGGGGACTGAAGCTTTCTTT. Amino acid sequence: CASMAGGTEAFF.

The chain carries TRBV5-1 and TRBJ2-6, with 7 bases lining up with TRBD1. The ends lost 1 base at V and 2 bases at J; junction bases unmatched: 3. This CDR3 is built from 16 residues. Per germline, CDR1 SGHRS and CDR2 YFSETQ. For the CDR3, the DNA is TGCGCCAGCAGCTTGACAGGGGCCCCTGGGGCCAACGTCCTGACTTTC. Protein: CASSLTGAPGANVLTF.

The CDR3 sequence is CASGLIAGWKTDTQYF. For the CDR3, the DNA is TGTGCTAGTGGTTTGATAGCGGGGTGGAAAACAGATACGCAGTATTTT. V gene TRBV12-5 combines with J gene TRBJ2-3; 8 bases match TRBD2. Per the germline V gene, CDR1 is LGHNT and CDR2 is FRNRAP. V lost 2 bases to trimming and J lost 3 bases; unmatched junction nucleotides: 7. CDR3 length equals 16 residues. The full variable domain, with the rest looked up from reference TRBV12-5 and TRBJ2-3, is DARVTQTPRHKVTEMGQEVTMRCQPILGHNTVFWYRQTMMQGLELLAYFRNRAPLDDSGMPKDRFSAEMPDATLATLKIQPSEPRDSAVYFCASGLIAGWKTDTQYFGPGTRLTVL.

The chain links TRBV7-2 to TRBJ2-1; 8 positions agree with TRBD2. V shed 1 base and J 4 bases; nucleotides not matched to a gene: 6. Germline CDR1 SGHTA, CDR2 FQGNSA. The CDR3 contains 16 residues. The CDR3 reads CASSLGGGTRYNEQFF. CDR3 sequence (DNA): TGTGCCAGCAGCTTAGGAGGGGGGACTAGATACAATGAGCAGTTCTTC.